These 27 T cell receptor beta chains share one sample of origin, sequenced in a study of blood T cell repertoires in COVID-19. Repertoires were generated with immunoSEQ multiplex PCR, while TCRdb's copy carries only in-frame clones and drops some. The sample holds roughly 270,000 clones, approximately 78% seen once. Sequences were obtained from PBMCs or T cells enriched from blood (not recorded which). These receptors were collected from a man aged 40-49 years who had been exposed to COVID-19.

This chain links TRBV5-6 with TRBJ1-5, with D possibly matching TRBD1 (6 bases). In germline, CDR1 is SGHDT, CDR2 YYEEEE. The CDR3 loop spans 17 amino acids. Trimming shortened V by 4 bases and J by 1 base, and 18 bases separated the two germline ends. The CDR3 loop is CASSETIGTKSNQPQHF. DNA of the CDR3: TGTGCCAGCAGCGAAACCATTGGGACAAAAAGCAATCAGCCCCAGCATTTT. Filled out from reference TRBV5-6 and TRBJ1-5, the complete variable domain reads DAGVTQSPTHLIKTRGQQVTLRCSPKSGHDTVSWYQQALGQGPQFIFQYYEEEERQRGNFPDRFSGHQFPNYSSELNVNALLLGDSALYLCASSETIGTKSNQPQHFGDGTRLSIL.

This chain connects TRBV2 to TRBJ2-5; 7 bases map to TRBD2. This CDR3 has 15 amino acids. Trimming cost V 1 base and J 9 bases; bases outside gene matches: 11. In germline, CDR1 is SNHLY, CDR2 FYNNEI. The CDR3 DNA reads as TGTGCCAGCAGTGAAGAGGCGGGAGCCTCGGCGTCCCAGTACTTC. Translation gives CASSEEAGASASQYF.

The chain combines TRBV7-2 with TRBJ2-2; D gene unclear. V lost 5 bases and J 6 bases, leaving 13 bases between the germline ends. The CDR3 consists of 14 residues. Germline V gives CDR1 SGHTA, CDR2 FQGNSA. CDR3 coding DNA: TGTGCCAGCAGCCCATCCGGAGCTTCCGGGGAGCTGTTTTTT. Translated: CASSPSGASGELFF.

The genes are TRBV5-1 and TRBJ1-1; D is possibly TRBD1 (5 bases). With 4 bases removed from V and 5 bases from J, the gap between germline ends came to 12 bases. Germline V gives CDR1 SGHRS, CDR2 YFSETQ. This CDR3 is 13 amino acids long. CDR3 coding DNA: TGCGCCAGCAGCGCGCGGGGGGAAACTGAAGCTTTCTTT. It translates to CASSARGETEAFF.

The chain recombines TRBV2 with TRBJ2-1; the match to TRBD2 covers 7 bases. This CDR3 comprises 16 residues. The V segment lost 1 base and the J segment 1 base; nucleotides outside the gene matches: 4. Germline V gives CDR1 SNHLY, CDR2 FYNNEI. Written as DNA, the CDR3 is TGTGCCAGCAGTGAAGGCAGCGGGATGTCCTACAATGAGCAGTTCTTC. Translated, it gives CASSEGSGMSYNEQFF.

V is TRBV7-3 and J is TRBJ2-7; 16 bases agree with TRBD2. V was clipped by 5 bases and J by 6 bases; unmatched bases: 10. The CDR3 loop spans 17 amino acids. The V gene's germline CDR1 is SGHTA and CDR2 FQGTGA. CDR3 protein: CASSQGLAGGPGLEQYF. DNA of the CDR3: TGTGCCAGCAGCCAGGGACTAGCGGGAGGGCCGGGCCTCGAGCAGTACTTC. Complete variable domain (other parts from reference TRBV7-3 and TRBJ2-7): GAGVSQTPSNKVTEKGKYVELRCDPISGHTALYWYRQSLGQGPEFLIYFQGTGAADDSGLPNDRFFAVRPEGSVSTLKIQRTERGDSAVYLCASSQGLAGGPGLEQYFGPGTRLTVT.

V and J are TRBV10-3 and TRBJ2-2; 7 nucleotides agree with TRBD1. Germline-derived CDR1 and CDR2 are ENHRY and SYGVKD. CDR3 length: 13 amino acids. The trim removed 10 bases at V and 3 bases at J, leaving 5 bases unmatched. The CDR3: CATGTDDTGELFF. The CDR3 region has the DNA TGTGCCACCGGGACAGACGACACCGGGGAGCTGTTTTTT.

J is TRBJ2-1 and V is TRBV20-1, with TRBD2 identical over 10 bases. After removal of 3 bases from V and 13 bases from J, the junction contained 9 bases not matched to a gene. The CDR3 totals 13 residues. Per germline, CDR1 DFQATT and CDR2 SNEGSKA (reference sequence). CDR3 DNA: TGCAGTGCTAGTGCTAGCGGGAGTATGGTTCAGTTCTTC. Translating gives CSASASGSMVQFF.

In regard to this clone: The junction shows a germline mismatch at one end, possibly a read error. The chain has TRBV24-1 and TRBJ1-4; D unresolved. The CDR3 runs 13 residues. From germline, CDR1 is KGHDR and CDR2 SFDVKD. For the CDR3, the DNA is TGTGCCACCTCATCAACTCGGGGTGAAAAATTGTTTTTT. Amino acids: CATSSTRGEKLFF.

As concerns this clone: A junction boundary mismatches the germline segment, possibly from a read error. The chain links TRBV7-3 to TRBJ2-7; D might be TRBD2 (5 bases). Germline-derived CDR1 and CDR2 are SGHTA and FQGTGA. The CDR3 loop spans 15 amino acids. CDR3 bases: TGTGCCAGCAGCCTAACAGTGGCGGGCTCCTACGAGCAGTACTTC. It yields the protein CASSLTVAGSYEQYF.

This clone came up a few times. The rearrangement uses TRBV30 and TRBJ2-7; the match to TRBD2 covers 7 bases. The CDR3 is 13 residues long. Germline CDR1 GTSNPN, CDR2 SVGIG (reference sequence). The V segment lost 4 bases and the J segment 2 bases; nucleotides outside the gene matches: 5. The CDR3 protein is CAWISGRTYEQYF. CDR3 DNA: TGTGCCTGGATTAGCGGGCGAACCTACGAGCAGTACTTC.

The chain joins TRBV19 to TRBJ2-7, with 13 bases fitting TRBD2. The V and J ends lost 6 bases and 2 bases, in that order; junction bases with no gene match: 7. From germline, CDR1 is LNHDA and CDR2 SQIVND (reference sequence). The length of the CDR3 is 16 residues. CDR3 region: CASSSRGTSGAYEQYF. The CDR3 DNA reads TGTGCCAGTAGCTCTAGGGGGACTAGCGGGGCCTACGAGCAGTACTTC.

In this sample, this clone turned up once. The rearrangement links TRBV3-1 (or the pseudogene TRBV3-2) to TRBJ2-5, with no clear D. The germline gives CDR1 LGHDT, CDR2 YNNKEL (reference sequence). CDR3 size: 12 residues. The V end was cut by 1 base, the J end by 5 bases, with 5 bases between. CDR3 in amino acids: CASSQALETQYF. In nucleotides, the CDR3 is TGTGCCAGCAGCCAAGCTCTGGAGACCCAGTACTTC.

This chain uses TRBV2 with TRBJ1-2; the match to TRBD1 covers 10 bases. CDR3 length: 16 amino acids. Germline CDR1 SNHLY, CDR2 FYNNEI. V lost 7 bases, J lost 7 bases, and 15 bases stayed unmatched. The CDR3: CASMGGQGNPLGGYTF. The DNA for the CDR3 is TGTGCCAGCATGGGGGGACAGGGGAACCCCTTAGGTGGCTACACCTTC.

This chain joins TRBV27 and TRBJ2-7, with TRBD2 identical over 7 bases. The CDR3 contains 20 residues. Germline V lookup: CDR1 MNHEY, CDR2 SMNVEV (reference sequence). Germline trimming cut 0 bases from V and 4 bases from J; bases unmatched to any gene: 21. In DNA, the CDR3 is TGTGCCAGCAGTTTATCGCTTCCTCAGGCCCGTTGGAGGGAGGGGTACGAGCAGTACTTC. Translating it yields CASSLSLPQARWREGYEQYF.

This chain links TRBV3-1 (or the pseudogene TRBV3-2) with TRBJ1-5, with a weak D call TRBD1 (6 bases). The V gene lost 0 bases and the J gene lost 9 bases, with 6 bases spanning the gap. The CDR3 spans 12 residues. The germline CDR1 and CDR2 sequences are LGHDT and YNNKEL (reference sequence). The CDR3 protein is CASSQEGGPQHF. CDR3 bases: TGTGCCAGCAGCCAAGAAGGGGGGCCCCAGCATTTT.

J is TRBJ2-7 and V is TRBV6-5; 7 bases align to TRBD1. CDR1 MNHEY and CDR2 SVGAGI come from the germline V gene. This CDR3 region has 15 residues. After removal of 5 bases from V and 1 base from J, the junction contained 8 bases not matched to a gene. The CDR3 sequence is CASSLQGFGSYEQYF. The CDR3 nucleotides are TGTGCCAGCAGTCTACAGGGGTTTGGGTCCTACGAGCAGTACTTC.

This rearrangement joins TRBV5-4 to TRBJ2-1, with D maybe TRBD2 (5 bases). In germline, CDR1 is SGHNT, CDR2 YYREEE (reference sequence). The CDR3 is 17 residues long. V was trimmed by 4 bases and J by 1 base, leaving 18 bases between them. The CDR3 here is CASSPSYSAQSYNEQFF. CDR3 nucleotides: TGTGCCAGCAGCCCGTCCTATAGCGCCCAGTCCTACAATGAGCAGTTCTTC.

The rearrangement joins TRBV11-2 to TRBJ1-2; TRBD1 might be the D (6 bases). The CDR3 runs to 13 residues. Germline V gene lookup returns CDR1 SGHAT and CDR2 FQNNGV. The V end lost 3 bases, the J end lost 5 bases, and 10 bases lay between the germline ends. CDR3 DNA: TGTGCCAGCAGCTTTACGGGACAATATGGCTACACCTTC. Amino acid sequence: CASSFTGQYGYTF.

This chain connects TRBV5-1 to TRBJ1-1; 7 bases fit TRBD1. V shed 6 bases, J shed 8 bases, and the junction held 7 bases outside the gene matches. Germline lookup yields CDR1 SGHRS and CDR2 YFSETQ. CDR3 size: 12 residues. The CDR3 is CASTVGGTEAFF. In DNA form, the CDR3 reads TGCGCCAGCACTGTAGGGGGCACGGAAGCTTTCTTT.

V usage is TRBV23-1 and J usage is TRBJ2-1, with a weak D call TRBD2 (6 bases). TRBV23-1 is marked as an open reading frame, function uncertain. This CDR3 comprises 14 residues. V lost 9 bases, J lost 5 bases, and 17 bases lay in between. In DNA form, the CDR3 reads TGCGCCAGTACCTTAGCGGTTGCTGACAATGAGCAGTTCTTC. This gives the protein CASTLAVADNEQFF.

This chain links TRBV19 with TRBJ2-1; TRBD2 aligns across 10 bases. The CDR3 consists of 20 residues. V trimming: 5 bases; J trimming: 3 bases; junction bases outside the gene matches: 19. Germline V gives CDR1 LNHDA, CDR2 SQIVND (reference sequence). Here the CDR3 reads CASSVFRLAGVTSGYNEQFF. In DNA, the CDR3 is TGTGCCAGTAGTGTTTTTAGGCTAGCGGGAGTAACATCAGGCTACAATGAGCAGTTCTTC.

This chain uses TRBV4-1 with TRBJ1-5, with 9 bases that match TRBD1. Germline CDR1 and CDR2: MGHRA and YSYEKL. V dropped 2 bases and J dropped 7; count of bases not matched to a gene: 18. This CDR3 is built from 19 residues. The CDR3, as DNA: TGCGCCAGCAGCCAAACCCCGGGACAGGGTGGTTTAGTAGGGCAGCCCCAGCATTTT. Its translation: CASSQTPGQGGLVGQPQHF.

The V call is TRBV19, the J call TRBJ2-7; TRBD2 aligns across 11 bases. The CDR3 is 18 residues long. Trimming took 4 bases from V and 3 from J; bases not matched to a gene: 14. Per the germline V gene, CDR1 is LNHDA and CDR2 is SQIVND (reference sequence). CDR3 coding DNA: TGTGCCAGTAGTAGAATAGCGGGAGGGCGTCGTTCTCGCTACGAGCAGTACTTC. Its protein is CASSRIAGGRRSRYEQYF.

CDR3 nucleotides: TGTGCCAGCAGTTACGGGGGGGCCACTGAAGCTTTCTTT. It translates to CASSYGGATEAFF. The chain recombines TRBV6-5 with TRBJ1-1, with D perhaps TRBD1 (6 bases). Deletions cut 2 bases from V and 4 bases from J, with 8 bases between. The V gene's germline CDR1 is MNHEY and CDR2 SVGAGI. This CDR3 spans 13 amino acids.

This clone was found a few times. This chain uses TRBV29-1 with TRBJ1-1; D is unclear. CDR1 and CDR2 from the germline V gene are SQVTM and ANQGSEA. The CDR3 sequence is 13 residues long. Between the trimmed V and J ends, which lost 7 bases and 0 bases, there was a span of 12 bases. CDR3 sequence: CSGFLRMNTEAFF. CDR3 coding DNA: TGCAGCGGGTTCCTGCGAATGAACACTGAAGCTTTCTTT.

The V and J genes are TRBV30 and TRBJ2-7, with 9 bases that match TRBD1. Germline values: CDR1 GTSNPN, CDR2 SVGIG (reference sequence). V was clipped by 5 bases and J by 3 bases; unmatched bases: 5. The length of the CDR3 is 13 residues. The CDR3 DNA is TGTGCCTGGTGGGGACAGGGCCTCTACGAGCAGTACTTC. This sequence encodes CAWWGQGLYEQYF.